Below are 23 T cell receptor beta chains sequenced from a single sample in a study of blood T cell repertoires in COVID-19 (dated by TCRdb to the early 2020s). Libraries were built with the immunoSEQ multiplex PCR assay. TCRdb carries this immuneACCESS record with in-frame sequences only. Its versions omit some clonotypes, under half of them owing to an unresolved V gene in the studies checked, with the rest unexplained. The table for this sample lists around 210,000 clones; roughly 90% of them were counted only once. Approximately 8.1% of the sample rests with the top ten. Input material: PBMCs or T cells enriched from blood (not recorded which). These receptor sequences come from a woman younger than 35 who had recovered from COVID-19.

This rearrangement joins TRBV7-9 to TRBJ1-6; 7 bases match TRBD1. Losses at the gene ends were 3 bases for V and 10 bases for J; bases not matched to a gene: 6. The germline gives CDR1 SEHNR, CDR2 FQNEAQ (reference sequence). This CDR3 region has 14 residues. The CDR3 region is CASSFLQGDSPLHF. Written as DNA, the CDR3 is TGTGCCAGCAGCTTCCTCCAGGGGGACTCACCCCTCCACTTT.

The chain employs TRBV4-1 and TRBJ1-5; D uncertain. Germline CDR1 MGHRA, CDR2 YSYEKL. The CDR3 has 14 amino acids. Trimming stripped 5 bases from V and 0 bases from J, with 8 bases between. The CDR3 loop reads CASSSRDSNQPQHF. DNA for the CDR3: TGCGCCAGCAGCTCGAGAGATAGCAATCAGCCCCAGCATTTT.

The chain links TRBV29-1 to TRBJ1-2; 7 nucleotides agree with TRBD1. There are 15 residues in the CDR3. The V and J ends lost 4 bases and 5 bases, in that order; junction bases with no gene match: 13. Germline CDR1 SQVTM, CDR2 ANQGSEA. The DNA of the CDR3 is TGCAGCGTTGGTAGTGGTAAGGGGGCCGTATATGGCTACACCTTC. Its translation: CSVGSGKGAVYGYTF.

This chain joins TRBV7-9 and TRBJ2-5; 9 bases match TRBD2. The CDR3 spans 19 residues. The germline gives CDR1 SEHNR, CDR2 FQNEAQ (reference sequence). Trimming took 0 bases from V and 1 from J; bases not matched to a gene: 12. The CDR3 protein is CASSLALAGAGQFQETQYF. Here the CDR3 DNA reads TGTGCCAGCAGCTTAGCGTTAGCGGGGGCGGGACAGTTCCAAGAGACCCAGTACTTC.

This chain joins TRBV28 and TRBJ2-7; 7 nucleotides agree with TRBD2. The CDR3 covers 11 residues. The germline V gene has CDR1 MDHEN and CDR2 SYDVKM. With V trimmed by 5 bases and J by 9 bases, 4 bases remained unmatched. The CDR3 sequence: CASSRGVRQYF. The DNA of the CDR3 is TGTGCCAGCAGTCGGGGGGTGAGGCAGTACTTC. The whole variable domain, remainder taken from reference TRBV28 and TRBJ2-7, is DVKVTQSSRYLVKRTGEKVFLECVQDMDHENMFWYRQDPGLGLRLIYFSYDVKMKEKGDIPEGYSVSREKKERFSLILESASTNQTSMYLCASSRGVRQYFGPGTRLTVT.

This chain links TRBV5-1 with TRBJ2-7, with 9 bases lining up with TRBD1. The CDR3 runs 13 residues. V lost 5 bases, J lost 5 bases, and 5 bases stayed unmatched. From germline, CDR1 is SGHRS and CDR2 YFSETQ. The CDR3 region is CASRDRGGDEQYF. The CDR3, as DNA: TGCGCCAGCAGGGACAGGGGAGGCGACGAGCAGTACTTC. Complete variable domain (other parts from reference TRBV5-1 and TRBJ2-7): KAGVTQTPRYLIKTRGQQVTLSCSPISGHRSVSWYQQTPGQGLQFLFEYFSETQRNKGNFPGRFSGRQFSNSRSEMNVSTLELGDSALYLCASRDRGGDEQYFGPGTRLTVT.

V is TRBV28 and J is TRBJ2-5; TRBD1 matches at 7 bases. Germline-derived CDR1 and CDR2 are MDHEN and SYDVKM. The V segment lost 6 bases and the J segment 6 bases; nucleotides outside the gene matches: 7. The CDR3 runs to 13 residues. DNA of the CDR3: TGTGCCAGCAGGACAGGGAATGGAAAGACCCAGTACTTC. Amino acids: CASRTGNGKTQYF.

The chain employs TRBV24-1 and TRBJ1-5; TRBD1 might be the D (5 bases). The V end lost 4 bases, the J end lost 10 bases, and 19 bases lay between the germline ends. The CDR3 covers 15 residues. The germline V gene encodes CDR1 KGHDR and CDR2 SFDVKD. CDR3 amino acids: CATSDPTAPMGPQHF. CDR3 coding DNA: TGTGCCACCAGTGACCCGACAGCCCCAATGGGTCCCCAGCATTTT.

The CDR3 sequence is CASQRGGGDGYTF. The CDR3 coding sequence is TGTGCCAGTCAAAGGGGTGGCGGAGATGGCTACACCTTC. J is TRBJ1-2 and V is TRBV28; D may be TRBD1 (5 bases). CDR1 MDHEN and CDR2 SYDVKM come from the germline V gene. This CDR3 has 13 amino acids. Deletions cut 9 bases from V and 6 bases from J, with 17 bases between.

This chain connects TRBV7-9 to TRBJ1-2, with a tentative D call TRBD1 (6 bases). This CDR3 has 13 amino acids. Between the trimmed V and J ends, which lost 2 bases and 2 bases, there was a span of 6 bases. The germline CDR1 and CDR2 sequences are SEHNR and FQNEAQ (reference sequence). CDR3 coding DNA: TGTGCCAGCAGCTTACAGGGGAACTATGGCTACACCTTC. It translates to CASSLQGNYGYTF. The variable domain in full, with the rest retrieved from reference TRBV7-9 and TRBJ1-2, is DTGVSQNPRHKITKRGQNVTFRCDPISEHNRLYWYRQTLGQGPEFLTYFQNEAQLEKSRLLSDRFSAERPKGSFSTLEIQRTEQGDSAMYLCASSLQGNYGYTFGSGTRLTVV.

The chain is built from TRBV5-1 and TRBJ1-2; 9 positions agree with TRBD1. The CDR3 extends over 15 amino acids. V shed 2 bases, J shed 1 base, and the junction held 3 bases outside the gene matches. Germline V lookup: CDR1 SGHRS, CDR2 YFSETQ. CDR3 protein: CASSLSGQGNYGYTF. Written as DNA, the CDR3 is TGCGCCAGCAGCTTATCGGGACAGGGTAACTATGGCTACACCTTC.

This clone was detected once. The chain employs TRBV6-2 or TRBV6-3 and TRBJ1-4; D not certain. Germline V CDR1 and CDR2: MNHEY, SVGEGT. This CDR3 is built from 13 residues. Trimming shortened V by 5 bases and J by 8 bases, and 12 bases separated the two germline ends. DNA for the CDR3: TGTGCCAGCAGTCGGCCCTCAGGAGAAAAACTGTTTTTT. Its protein product is CASSRPSGEKLFF.

This sequence joins TRBV19 and TRBJ1-5; D may be TRBD1 (5 bases). There are 17 residues in the CDR3. CDR1 LNHDA and CDR2 SQIVND come from the germline V gene (reference sequence). With 3 bases removed from V and 3 bases from J, the gap between germline ends came to 18 bases. The CDR3 sequence is CASSIFSGLFDNQPQHF. In DNA, the CDR3 is TGTGCCAGTAGTATTTTTTCGGGACTATTCGACAATCAGCCCCAGCATTTT.

The chain employs TRBV5-1 and TRBJ2-2; 7 nucleotides align to TRBD1. CDR3 length equals 15 residues. Per germline, CDR1 SGHRS and CDR2 YFSETQ. Trimming removed 4 bases from V and 1 base from J; junction bases left unmatched: 4. CDR3 sequence reads: CASSLNRGNTGELFF. The CDR3 coding sequence is TGCGCCAGCAGCCTAAACAGGGGGAACACCGGGGAGCTGTTTTTT.

The chain has TRBV5-4 and TRBJ1-1; 8 nucleotides align to TRBD1. The V gene's germline CDR1 is SGHNT and CDR2 YYREEE (reference sequence). After removal of 0 bases from V and 0 bases from J, the junction contained 10 bases not matched to a gene. The CDR3 consists of 18 residues. This CDR3 is CASSLVWVRGLLNTEAFF. The CDR3 region has the DNA TGTGCCAGCAGCTTGGTGTGGGTCAGGGGGCTCTTGAACACTGAAGCTTTCTTT.

The chain combines TRBV25-1 with TRBJ1-6; maybe TRBD1 (6 bases). This CDR3 region has 17 residues. CDR1 MGHDK and CDR2 SYGVNS come from the germline V gene. Trimming pared 6 bases from V and 9 bases from J, leaving 24 bases between. The CDR3 region is CASSARGELEFPSPLHF. The CDR3 nucleotides are TGTGCCAGCAGCGCCAGGGGAGAACTAGAGTTTCCTTCACCCCTCCACTTT.

J is TRBJ2-3 and V is TRBV2, with D possibly matching TRBD1 (5 bases). There are 14 residues in the CDR3. The V gene's germline CDR1 is SNHLY and CDR2 FYNNEI. Trimming cost V 8 bases and J 0 bases, with 12 bases left between them. The CDR3 is CASQGYRSTDTQYF. The CDR3 coding sequence is TGTGCCAGCCAGGGATACAGGAGCACAGATACGCAGTATTTT.

The chain links TRBV2 to TRBJ2-7; TRBD2 aligns across 13 bases. The CDR3 contains 15 residues. Germline CDR1 reads SNHLY; CDR2 reads FYNNEI. V shed 7 bases and J 2 bases; nucleotides not matched to a gene: 5. CDR3 protein: CASTLLAGGPYEQYF. CDR3 in DNA: TGTGCCAGCACGCTACTAGCGGGGGGGCCCTACGAGCAGTACTTC. Complete variable domain (other parts from reference TRBV2 and TRBJ2-7): EPEVTQTPSHQVTQMGQEVILRCVPISNHLYFYWYRQILGQKVEFLVSFYNNEISEKSEIFDDQFSVERPDGSNFTLKIRSTKLEDSAMYFCASTLLAGGPYEQYFGPGTRLTVT.

The CDR3 region has the DNA TGTGCCAGCCGGGACAGGGGAGGGTCAGATACGCAGTATTTT. Its protein product is CASRDRGGSDTQYF. V usage is TRBV2 and J usage is TRBJ2-3; 10 nucleotides agree with TRBD1. Per the germline V gene, CDR1 is SNHLY and CDR2 is FYNNEI. Trimming cost V 8 bases and J 4 bases; bases outside gene matches: 6. The CDR3 sequence is 14 residues long. The full variable domain, completed using reference TRBV2 and TRBJ2-3, is EPEVTQTPSHQVTQMGQEVILRCVPISNHLYFYWYRQILGQKVEFLVSFYNNEISEKSEIFDDQFSVERPDGSNFTLKIRSTKLEDSAMYFCASRDRGGSDTQYFGPGTRLTVL.

This sequence joins TRBV10-1 and TRBJ2-7; TRBD2 might be the D (6 bases). CDR1 and CDR2 from the germline V gene are WNHNN and SYGVQD (reference sequence). Trimming shortened V by 3 bases and J by 3 bases, and 9 bases separated the two germline ends. This CDR3 has 13 amino acids. The CDR3 bases are TGCGCCAGCAGTGACTCCGGGGGCTACGAGCAGTACTTC. Protein: CASSDSGGYEQYF.

The chain employs TRBV24-1 and TRBJ1-3; 10 nucleotides match TRBD1. The CDR3 length is 17 residues. J gave up 2 bases and V 4 bases, and 7 bases lay outside the gene matches. Germline-derived CDR1 and CDR2 are KGHDR and SFDVKD. CDR3 DNA: TGTGCCACCAGTGACCTTGGACAGGGGGGGACTGGAAACACCATATATTTT. Encoded protein: CATSDLGQGGTGNTIYF.

J is TRBJ1-6 and V is TRBV6-5; D is perhaps TRBD1 (6 bases). The length of the CDR3 is 13 residues. V was cut by 6 bases and J by 10 bases, with 13 bases left in between. CDR1 and CDR2 from the germline V gene are MNHEY and SVGAGI. The CDR3 region is CASRGQGRSPLHF. In DNA form, the CDR3 reads TGTGCCAGCAGGGGGCAGGGGCGCTCACCCCTCCACTTT.

The J gene is TRBJ1-2, the V gene TRBV7-9; D not resolved. The CDR3 is 14 residues long. V lost 2 bases, J lost 8 bases, and 15 bases lay in between. Germline V gives CDR1 SEHNR, CDR2 FQNEAQ (reference sequence). The CDR3 spells CASSLLRGLEGYTF. In DNA, the CDR3 is TGTGCCAGCAGCTTACTTCGAGGGCTAGAGGGCTACACCTTC.